This TCR beta chain was captured in a study of technical replicates of blood from several donors. This table comes from immunoSEQ multiplex PCR, and its TCRdb copy is limited to in-frame clones, with some not included. Among around 71,000 clones listed, around 90% were seen once. The CDR3 runs 14 residues. Germline V lookup: CDR1 SEHNR, CDR2 FQNEAQ (reference sequence). Trimming pared 10 bases from V and 4 bases from J, leaving 20 bases between. This chain joins TRBV7-9 and TRBJ2-7, with D possibly being TRBD1 (5 bases). Specimen: T cells isolated from PBMCs. This sequence was found in a human donor in good health. The CDR3 DNA follows: TGTGCCACCTCGGAATATGGGGCAGGGTACGAGCAGTACTTC. This sequence encodes CATSEYGAGYEQYF.